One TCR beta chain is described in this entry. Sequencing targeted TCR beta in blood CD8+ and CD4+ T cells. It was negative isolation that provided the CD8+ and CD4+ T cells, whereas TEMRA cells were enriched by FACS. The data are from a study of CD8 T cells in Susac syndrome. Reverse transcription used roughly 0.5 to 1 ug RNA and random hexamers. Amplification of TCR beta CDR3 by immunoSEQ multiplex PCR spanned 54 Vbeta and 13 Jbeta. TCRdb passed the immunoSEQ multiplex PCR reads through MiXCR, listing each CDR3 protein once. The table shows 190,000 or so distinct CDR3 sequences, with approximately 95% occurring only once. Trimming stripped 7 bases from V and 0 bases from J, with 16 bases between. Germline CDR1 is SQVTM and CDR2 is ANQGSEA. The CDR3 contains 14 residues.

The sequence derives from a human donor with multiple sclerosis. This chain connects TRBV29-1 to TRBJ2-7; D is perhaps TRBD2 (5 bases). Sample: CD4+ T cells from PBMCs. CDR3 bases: TGCAGCGCCATCGGCGGGTTCAGCTCCTACGAGCAGTACTTC. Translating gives CSAIGGFSSYEQYF.